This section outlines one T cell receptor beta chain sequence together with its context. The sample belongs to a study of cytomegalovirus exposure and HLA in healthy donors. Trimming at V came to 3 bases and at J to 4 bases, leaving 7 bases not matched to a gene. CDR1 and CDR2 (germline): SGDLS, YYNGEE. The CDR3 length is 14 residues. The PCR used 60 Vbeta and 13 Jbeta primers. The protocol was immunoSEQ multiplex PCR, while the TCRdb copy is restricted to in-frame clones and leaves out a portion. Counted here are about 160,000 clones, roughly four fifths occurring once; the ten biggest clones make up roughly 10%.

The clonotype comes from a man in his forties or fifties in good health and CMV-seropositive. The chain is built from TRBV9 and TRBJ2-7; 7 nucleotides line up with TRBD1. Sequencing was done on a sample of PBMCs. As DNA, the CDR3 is TGTGCCAGCAGCGCCGGGACAGTCCAATACGAGCAGTACTTC. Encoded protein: CASSAGTVQYEQYF.